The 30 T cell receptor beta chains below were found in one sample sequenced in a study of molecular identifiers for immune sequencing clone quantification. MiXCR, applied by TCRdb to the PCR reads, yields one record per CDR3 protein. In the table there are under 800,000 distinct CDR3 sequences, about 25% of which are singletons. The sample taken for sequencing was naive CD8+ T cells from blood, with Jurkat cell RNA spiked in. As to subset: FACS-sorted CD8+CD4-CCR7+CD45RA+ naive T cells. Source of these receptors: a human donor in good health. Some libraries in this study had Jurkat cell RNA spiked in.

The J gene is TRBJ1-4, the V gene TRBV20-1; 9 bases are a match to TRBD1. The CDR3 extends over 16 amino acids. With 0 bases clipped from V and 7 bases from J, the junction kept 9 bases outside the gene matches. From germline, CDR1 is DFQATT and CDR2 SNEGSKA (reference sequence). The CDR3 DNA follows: TGCAGTGCTAGAGATTTATGGGGACAGGGTGGTGAAAAACTGTTTTTT. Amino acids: CSARDLWGQGGEKLFF.

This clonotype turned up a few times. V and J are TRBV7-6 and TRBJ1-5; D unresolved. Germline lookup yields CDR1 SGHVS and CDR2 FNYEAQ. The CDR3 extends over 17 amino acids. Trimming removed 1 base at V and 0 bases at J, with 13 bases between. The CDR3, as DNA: TGTGCCAGCAGCTTAGAGCCCCAGGAAAATAGCAATCAGCCCCAGCATTTT. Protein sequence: CASSLEPQENSNQPQHF. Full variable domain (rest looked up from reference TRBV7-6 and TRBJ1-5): GAGVSQSPRYKVTKRGQDVALRCDPISGHVSLYWYRQALGQGPEFLTYFNYEAQQDKSGLPNDRFSAERPEGSISTLTIQRTEQRDSAMYRCASSLEPQENSNQPQHFGDGTRLSIL.

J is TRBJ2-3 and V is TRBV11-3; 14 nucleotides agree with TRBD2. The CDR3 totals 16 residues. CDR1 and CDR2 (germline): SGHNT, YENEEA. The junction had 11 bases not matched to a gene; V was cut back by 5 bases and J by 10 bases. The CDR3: CASSPRTSGRMVAQYF. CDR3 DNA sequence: TGTGCCAGCAGCCCTAGGACTAGCGGGAGGATGGTGGCGCAGTATTTT.

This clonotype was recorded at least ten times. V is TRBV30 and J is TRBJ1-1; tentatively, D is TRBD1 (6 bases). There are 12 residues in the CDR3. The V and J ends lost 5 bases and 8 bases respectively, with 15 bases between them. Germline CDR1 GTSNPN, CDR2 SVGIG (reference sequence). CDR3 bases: TGTGCCTGGGGCGGAGGGACAACCGAAGCTTTCTTT. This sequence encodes CAWGGGTTEAFF.

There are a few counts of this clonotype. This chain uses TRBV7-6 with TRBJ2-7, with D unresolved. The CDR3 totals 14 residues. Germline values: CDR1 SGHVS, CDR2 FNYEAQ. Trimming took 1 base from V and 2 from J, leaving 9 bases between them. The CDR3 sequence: CASSLGSVPYEQYF. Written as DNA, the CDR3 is TGTGCCAGCAGCTTAGGGTCGGTTCCCTACGAGCAGTACTTC.

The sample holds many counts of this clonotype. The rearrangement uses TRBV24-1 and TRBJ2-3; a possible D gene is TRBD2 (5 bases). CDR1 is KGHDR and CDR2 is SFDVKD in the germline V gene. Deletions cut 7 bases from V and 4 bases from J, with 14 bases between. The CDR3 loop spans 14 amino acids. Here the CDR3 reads CATREVLAPDTQYF. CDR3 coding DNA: TGTGCCACCAGGGAGGTCTTAGCCCCAGATACGCAGTATTTT.

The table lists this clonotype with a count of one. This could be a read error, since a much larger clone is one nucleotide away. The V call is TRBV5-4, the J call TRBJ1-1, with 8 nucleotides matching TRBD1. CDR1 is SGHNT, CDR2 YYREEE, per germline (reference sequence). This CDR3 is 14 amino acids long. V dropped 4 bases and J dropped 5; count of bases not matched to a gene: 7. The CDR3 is CASSTDRGETEAFF. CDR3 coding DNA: TGTGCCAGCAGCACCGACAGGGGAGAGACTGAAGCTTTCTTT.

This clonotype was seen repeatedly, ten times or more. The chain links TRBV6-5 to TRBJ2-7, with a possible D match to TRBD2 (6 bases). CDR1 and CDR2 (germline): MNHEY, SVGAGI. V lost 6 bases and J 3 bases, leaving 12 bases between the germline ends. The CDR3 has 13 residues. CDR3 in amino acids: CASSPVGGYEQYF. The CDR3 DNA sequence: TGTGCCAGCAGCCCCGTGGGGGGCTACGAGCAGTACTTC.

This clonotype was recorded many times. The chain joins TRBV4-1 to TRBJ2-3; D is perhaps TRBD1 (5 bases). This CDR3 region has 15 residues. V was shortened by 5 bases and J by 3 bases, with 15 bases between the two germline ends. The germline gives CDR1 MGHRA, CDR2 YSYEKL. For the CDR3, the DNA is TGCGCCAGCAGCTTCGCCAGACAGAAGACAGATACGCAGTATTTT. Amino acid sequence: CASSFARQKTDTQYF.

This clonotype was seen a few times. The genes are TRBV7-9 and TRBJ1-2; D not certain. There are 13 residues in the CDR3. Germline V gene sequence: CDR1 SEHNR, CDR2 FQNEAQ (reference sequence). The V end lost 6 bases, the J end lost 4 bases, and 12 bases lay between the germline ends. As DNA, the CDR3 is TGTGCCAGCAGGGGAAACAGCCTCTATGGCTACACCTTC. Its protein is CASRGNSLYGYTF.

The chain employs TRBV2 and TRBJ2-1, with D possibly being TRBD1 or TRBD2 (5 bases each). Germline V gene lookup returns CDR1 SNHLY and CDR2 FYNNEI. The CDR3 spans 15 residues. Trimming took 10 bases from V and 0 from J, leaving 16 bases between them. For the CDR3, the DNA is TGTGCCAACCTCCCCGGGACGGACTCCTACAATGAGCAGTTCTTC. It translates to CANLPGTDSYNEQFF.

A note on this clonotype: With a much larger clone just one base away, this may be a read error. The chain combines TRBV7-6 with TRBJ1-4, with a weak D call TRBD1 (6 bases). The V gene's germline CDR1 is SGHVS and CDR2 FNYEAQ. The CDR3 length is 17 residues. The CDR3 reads CASSLGRNRVDGEKLLF. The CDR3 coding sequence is TGTGCCAGCAGCTTGGGGAGGAACAGGGTTGATGGCGAAAAACTGCTTTTT.

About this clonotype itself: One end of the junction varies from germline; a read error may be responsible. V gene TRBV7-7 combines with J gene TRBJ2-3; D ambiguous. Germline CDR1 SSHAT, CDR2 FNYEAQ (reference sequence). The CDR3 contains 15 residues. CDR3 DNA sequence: TGTGCTAGCAGCATAAGTCCGGACCGCACAGATACGCAGTATTTT. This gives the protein CASSISPDRTDTQYF.

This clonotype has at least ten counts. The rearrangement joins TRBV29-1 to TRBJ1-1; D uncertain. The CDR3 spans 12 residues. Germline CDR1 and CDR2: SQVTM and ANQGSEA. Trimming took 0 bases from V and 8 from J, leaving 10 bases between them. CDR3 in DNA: TGCAGCGTTGAAGATGCCGGCCCAGAAGCTTTCTTT. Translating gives CSVEDAGPEAFF.

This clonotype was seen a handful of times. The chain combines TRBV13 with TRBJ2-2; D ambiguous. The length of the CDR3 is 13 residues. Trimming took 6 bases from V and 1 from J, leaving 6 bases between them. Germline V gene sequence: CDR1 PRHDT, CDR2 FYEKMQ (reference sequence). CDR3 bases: TGTGCCAGCAGGAACAGGAACACCGGGGAGCTGTTTTTT. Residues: CASRNRNTGELFF.

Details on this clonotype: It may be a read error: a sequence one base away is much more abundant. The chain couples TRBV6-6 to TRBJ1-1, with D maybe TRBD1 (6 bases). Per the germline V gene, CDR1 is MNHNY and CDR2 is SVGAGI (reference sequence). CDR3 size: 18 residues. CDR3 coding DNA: TGTGCCAGCAGTTATACCCCTCCGGACAGCTTTCTTAACACTGAAGCTTCCTTT. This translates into CASSYTPPDSFLNTEASF.

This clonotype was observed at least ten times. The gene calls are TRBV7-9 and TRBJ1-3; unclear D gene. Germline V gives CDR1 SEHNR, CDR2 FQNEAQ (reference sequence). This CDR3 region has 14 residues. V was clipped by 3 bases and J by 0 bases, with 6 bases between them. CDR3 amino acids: CASSFAGSGNTIYF. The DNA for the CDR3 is TGTGCCAGCAGCTTCGCGGGCTCTGGAAACACCATATATTTT.

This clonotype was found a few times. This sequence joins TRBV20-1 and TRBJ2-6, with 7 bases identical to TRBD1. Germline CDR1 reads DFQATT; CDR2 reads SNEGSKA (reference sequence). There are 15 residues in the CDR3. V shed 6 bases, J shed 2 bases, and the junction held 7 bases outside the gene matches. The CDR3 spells CSAQGRGTGANVLTF. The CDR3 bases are TGCAGTGCCCAGGGCAGGGGGACTGGGGCCAACGTCCTGACTTTC.

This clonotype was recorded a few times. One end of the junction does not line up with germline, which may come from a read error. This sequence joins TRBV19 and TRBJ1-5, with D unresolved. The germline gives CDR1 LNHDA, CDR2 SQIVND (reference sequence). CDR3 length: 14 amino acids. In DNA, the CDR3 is TGTGCCAGTACTGAGGTTCTTAGCAATCAGCCCCGGCATTTT. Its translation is CASTEVLSNQPRHF.

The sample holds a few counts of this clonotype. The CDR3 nucleotides read TGTGCCAGCAGCACATTTGACAGGATATCACCGGACGACTATGGCTACACCTTC. Its protein is CASSTFDRISPDDYGYTF. The chain carries TRBV5-6 and TRBJ1-2, with TRBD1 as a possible D gene (6 bases). V shed 4 bases and J shed 3 bases, with 25 bases lying between them. Germline V CDR1 and CDR2: SGHDT, YYEEEE. The CDR3 covers 18 residues.

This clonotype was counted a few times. Here the CDR3 DNA reads TGTGCCAGCAGCGAAGAGCCGGGGGCAGGGGAGTACGAGCAGTACTTC. Protein sequence: CASSEEPGAGEYEQYF. V usage is TRBV6-5 and J usage is TRBJ2-7; D possibly matches TRBD1 or TRBD2 (6 bases each). The CDR3 is made up of 16 amino acids. Germline assignment: CDR1 MNHEY and CDR2 SVGAGI. The germline V and J ends were trimmed by 6 bases and 4 bases, with 22 bases remaining between them.

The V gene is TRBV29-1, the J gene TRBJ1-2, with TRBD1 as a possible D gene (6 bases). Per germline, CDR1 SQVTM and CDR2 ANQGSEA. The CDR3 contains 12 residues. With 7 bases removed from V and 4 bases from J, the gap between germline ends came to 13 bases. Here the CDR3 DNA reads TGCAGCGCCGTCGGGGGGCCCTATGGCTACACCTTC. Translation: CSAVGGPYGYTF.

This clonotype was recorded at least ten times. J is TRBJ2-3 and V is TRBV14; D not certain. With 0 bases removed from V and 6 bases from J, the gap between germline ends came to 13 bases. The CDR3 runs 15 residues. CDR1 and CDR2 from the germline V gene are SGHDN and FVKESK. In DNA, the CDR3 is TGTGCCAGCAGCCAAGACGTGTTTCCTGCGGATACGCAGTATTTT. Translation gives CASSQDVFPADTQYF.

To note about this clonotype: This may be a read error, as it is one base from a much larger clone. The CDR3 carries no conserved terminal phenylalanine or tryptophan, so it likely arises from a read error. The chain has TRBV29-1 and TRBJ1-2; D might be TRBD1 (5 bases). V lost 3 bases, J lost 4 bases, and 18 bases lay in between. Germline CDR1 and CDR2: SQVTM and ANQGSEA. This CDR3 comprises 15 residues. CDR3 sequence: CSVDRVPDSGYGYTV. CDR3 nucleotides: TGCAGCGTTGACAGGGTTCCTGATTCCGGCTATGGCTACACCGTC.

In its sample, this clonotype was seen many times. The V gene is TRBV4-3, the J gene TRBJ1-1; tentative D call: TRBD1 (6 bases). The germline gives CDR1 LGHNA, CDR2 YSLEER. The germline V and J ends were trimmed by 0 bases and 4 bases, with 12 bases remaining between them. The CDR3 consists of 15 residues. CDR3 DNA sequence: TGCGCCAGCAGCCAAGATGGAGGGGGTATCACTGAAGCTTTCTTT. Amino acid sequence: CASSQDGGGITEAFF.

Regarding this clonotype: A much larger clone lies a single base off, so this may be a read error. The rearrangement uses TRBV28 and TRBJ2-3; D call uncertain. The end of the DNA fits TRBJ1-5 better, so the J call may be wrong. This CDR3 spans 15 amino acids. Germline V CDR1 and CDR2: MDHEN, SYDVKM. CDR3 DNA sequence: TGTGCCAGCAGTCTAAGGGCGGCTAGCACAGATACGCAGCATTTT. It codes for CASSLRAASTDTQHF.

CDR3 DNA: TGTGCCAGCAGTCAGGAAAGTCAGCCCCAGCATTTT. Protein product: CASSQESQPQHF. The chain uses TRBV12-3 or TRBV12-4 and TRBJ1-5; D unclear. This CDR3 is 12 amino acids long. Between the trimmed V and J ends, which lost 5 bases and 6 bases, there was a span of 8 bases.

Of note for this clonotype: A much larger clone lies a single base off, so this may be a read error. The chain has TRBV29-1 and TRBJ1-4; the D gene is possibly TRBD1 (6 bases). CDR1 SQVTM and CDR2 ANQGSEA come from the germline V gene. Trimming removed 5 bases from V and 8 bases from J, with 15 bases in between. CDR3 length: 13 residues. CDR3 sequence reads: CSVSAGEWEKLFF. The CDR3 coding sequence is TGCAGCGTTTCCGCAGGGGAGTGGGAAAAACTGTTTTTT. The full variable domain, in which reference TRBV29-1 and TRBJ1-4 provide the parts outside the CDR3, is SAVISQKPSRDICQRGTSLTIQCQVDSQVTMMFWYRQQPGQSLTLIATANQGSEATYESGFVIDKFPISRPNLTFSTLTVSNMSPEDSSIYLCSVSAGEWEKLFFGSGTQLSVL.

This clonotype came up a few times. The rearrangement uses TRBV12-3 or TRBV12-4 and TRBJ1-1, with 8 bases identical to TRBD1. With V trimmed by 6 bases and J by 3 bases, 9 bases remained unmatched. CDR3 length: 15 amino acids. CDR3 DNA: TGTGCCAGCAGGGACAAGACAGGGGTCGACACTGAAGCTTTCTTT. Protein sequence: CASRDKTGVDTEAFF.

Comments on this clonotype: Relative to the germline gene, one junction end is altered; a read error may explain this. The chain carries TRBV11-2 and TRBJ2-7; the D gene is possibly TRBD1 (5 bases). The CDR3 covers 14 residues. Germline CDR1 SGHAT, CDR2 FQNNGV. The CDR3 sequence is CASSLVGVAYGQYF. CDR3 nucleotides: TGTGCCAGCAGCTTAGTAGGGGTTGCCTACGGGCAGTACTTC.